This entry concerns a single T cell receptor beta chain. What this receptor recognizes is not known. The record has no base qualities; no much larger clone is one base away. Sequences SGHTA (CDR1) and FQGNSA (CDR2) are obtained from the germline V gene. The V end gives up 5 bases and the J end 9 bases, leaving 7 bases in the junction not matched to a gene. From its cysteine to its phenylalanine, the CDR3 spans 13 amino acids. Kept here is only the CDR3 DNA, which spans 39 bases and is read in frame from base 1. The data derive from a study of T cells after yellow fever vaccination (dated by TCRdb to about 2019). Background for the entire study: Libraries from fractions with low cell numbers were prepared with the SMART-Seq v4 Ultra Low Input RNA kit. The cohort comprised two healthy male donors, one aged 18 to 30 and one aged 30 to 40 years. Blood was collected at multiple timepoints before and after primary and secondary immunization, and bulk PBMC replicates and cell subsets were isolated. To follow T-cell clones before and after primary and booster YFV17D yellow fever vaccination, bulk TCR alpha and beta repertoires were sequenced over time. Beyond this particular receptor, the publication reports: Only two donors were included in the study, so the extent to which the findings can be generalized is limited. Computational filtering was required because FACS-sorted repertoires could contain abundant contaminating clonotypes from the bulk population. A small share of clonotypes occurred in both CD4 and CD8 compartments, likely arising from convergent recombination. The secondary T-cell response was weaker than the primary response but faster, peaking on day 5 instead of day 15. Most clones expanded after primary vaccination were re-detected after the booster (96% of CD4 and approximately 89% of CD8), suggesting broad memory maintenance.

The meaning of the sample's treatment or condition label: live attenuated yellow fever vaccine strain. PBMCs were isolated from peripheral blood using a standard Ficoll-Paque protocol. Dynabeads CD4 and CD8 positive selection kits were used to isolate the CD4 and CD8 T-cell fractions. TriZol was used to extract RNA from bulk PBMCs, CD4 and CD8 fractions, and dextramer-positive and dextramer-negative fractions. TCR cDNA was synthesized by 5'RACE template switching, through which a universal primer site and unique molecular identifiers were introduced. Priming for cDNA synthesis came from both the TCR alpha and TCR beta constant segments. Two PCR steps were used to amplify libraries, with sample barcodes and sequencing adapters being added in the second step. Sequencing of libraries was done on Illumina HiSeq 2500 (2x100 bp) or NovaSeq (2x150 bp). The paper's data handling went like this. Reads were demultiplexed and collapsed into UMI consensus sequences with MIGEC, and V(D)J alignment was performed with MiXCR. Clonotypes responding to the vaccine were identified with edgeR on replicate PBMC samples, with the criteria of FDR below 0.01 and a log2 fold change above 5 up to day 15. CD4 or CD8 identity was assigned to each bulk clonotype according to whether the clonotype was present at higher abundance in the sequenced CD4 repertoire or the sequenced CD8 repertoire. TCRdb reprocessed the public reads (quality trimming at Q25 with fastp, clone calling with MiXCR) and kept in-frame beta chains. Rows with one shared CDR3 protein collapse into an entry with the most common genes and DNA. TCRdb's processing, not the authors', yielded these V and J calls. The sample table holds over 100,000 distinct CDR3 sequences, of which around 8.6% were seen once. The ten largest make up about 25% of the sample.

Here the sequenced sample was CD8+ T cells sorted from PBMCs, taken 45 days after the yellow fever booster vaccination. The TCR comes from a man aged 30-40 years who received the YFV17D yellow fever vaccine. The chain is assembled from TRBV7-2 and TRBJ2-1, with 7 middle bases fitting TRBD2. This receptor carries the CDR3 CASSLGGRTEQFF. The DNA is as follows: TGTGCCAGCAGCCTCGGGGGGAGAACTGAGCAGTTCTTC.